The 32 T cell receptor beta chains given below trace back to one sample, sequenced in a study of spatial heterogeneity in lung cancer. TCRdb re-called the 5' RACE reads through MiXCR, storing one row per CDR3 protein. Altogether approximately 82,000 distinct CDR3 sequences are present, over 10% being singletons, with the ten largest covering approximately 4.6%. Described time point: sample taken at primary tumor resection. Unsorted samples of tumor, nontumor lung or frozen PBMC had their whole RNA sequenced. The specimen comprised PBMCs, sampled at surgery. The source is a male donor with early-stage non-small cell lung cancer.

The chain recombines TRBV7-9 with TRBJ2-5; possibly TRBD1 for D (5 bases). The CDR3 spans 14 residues. CDR1 and CDR2 from the germline V gene are SEHNR and FQNEAQ (reference sequence). The ends were cut back, 1 base at V and 5 bases at J, with 11 bases in the middle. In nucleotides, the CDR3 is TGTGCCAGCAGCTTAGGGGGCCTCGCGGAGACCCAGTACTTC. Translation: CASSLGGLAETQYF.

This clonotype was seen a handful of times. The rearrangement joins TRBV5-8 to TRBJ1-4; TRBD1 is a possible D gene (5 bases). Germline assignment: CDR1 SGHTS and CDR2 YDEGEE. V was pared by 1 base and J by 8 bases, with 12 bases between. The CDR3 spans 14 residues. CDR3 amino acids: CASSLSPGEEKLFF. The CDR3 DNA is TGTGCCAGCAGCTTGTCCCCGGGGGAGGAAAAACTGTTTTTT.

The V and J genes are TRBV6-5 and TRBJ2-2, with D unresolved. V was clipped by 4 bases and J by 5 bases, with 17 bases between them. Germline V gene data show CDR1 as MNHEY and CDR2 as SVGAGI. The CDR3 has 16 residues. In DNA, the CDR3 is TGTGCCAGCAGTTCGCCACGGACCCTGGGAACCGGGGAGCTGTTTTTT. As protein: CASSSPRTLGTGELFF.

The chain joins TRBV3-1 to TRBJ1-1; possibly TRBD1 for D (6 bases). V lost 1 base and J 5 bases, leaving 11 bases between the germline ends. There are 14 residues in the CDR3. Germline loops: CDR1 LGHDT, CDR2 YNNKEL (reference sequence). The CDR3 DNA follows: TGTGCCAGCAGCCAAGTACGAGGGGGAACTGAAGCTTTCTTT. It yields the protein CASSQVRGGTEAFF.

This clonotype was found many times. CDR3 DNA sequence: TGTGCCAGCAGTGAAGTGACAGGTGCTGGGGCCAACGTCCTGACTTTC. This encodes CASSEVTGAGANVLTF. This rearrangement joins TRBV6-1 to TRBJ2-6; maybe TRBD1 (6 bases). The germline V gene has CDR1 MNHNS and CDR2 SASEGT. The CDR3 spans 16 residues. Trimming took off 1 base at V and 2 bases at J, with 9 bases between the two ends.

This clonotype has at least ten counts. The chain couples TRBV2 to TRBJ1-3; D is perhaps TRBD1 (6 bases). The germline V gene encodes CDR1 SNHLY and CDR2 FYNNEI. The CDR3 consists of 15 residues. Trimming removed 4 bases from V and 4 bases from J, with 14 bases in between. The CDR3 is CASSGRTGLGNTIYF. The CDR3 DNA sequence: TGTGCCAGCAGTGGCCGAACAGGGTTGGGAAACACCATATATTTT.

This clonotype was observed a handful of times. V and J are TRBV3-1 and TRBJ2-1; D ambiguous. CDR3 size: 11 residues. The germline gives CDR1 LGHDT, CDR2 YNNKEL (reference sequence). Trimming left V 5 bases short and J 8 bases short, with 7 bases between. The CDR3 loop reads CASSAVDEQFF. In DNA, the CDR3 is TGTGCCAGCAGCGCCGTCGATGAGCAGTTCTTC.

In its sample, this clonotype was seen a few times. The chain couples TRBV20-1 to TRBJ1-5; 10 nucleotides match TRBD1. CDR3 size: 20 residues. Per the germline V gene, CDR1 is DFQATT and CDR2 is SNEGSKA (reference sequence). The V gene end was trimmed by 0 bases and the J gene end by 0 bases; junction bases not matched to a gene: 14. As DNA, the CDR3 is TGCAGTGCTAGAGATTGGGGGACAGGGGACAGGGAGGATAGCAATCAGCCCCAGCATTTT. This codes for CSARDWGTGDREDSNQPQHF.

This clonotype has a handful of counts. The chain carries TRBV7-3 and TRBJ1-2; 8 bases are a match to TRBD1. The germline V gene has CDR1 SGHTA and CDR2 FQGTGA. This CDR3 comprises 13 residues. Trimming removed 2 bases from V and 7 bases from J; junction bases left unmatched: 3. The CDR3 here is CASSLQGARGYTF. The DNA for the CDR3 is TGTGCCAGCAGCTTACAGGGGGCGCGTGGCTACACCTTC.

The table lists this clonotype with a few counts. V usage is TRBV20-1 and J usage is TRBJ1-4; 10 bases agree with TRBD1. V lost 0 bases to trimming and J lost 6 bases; unmatched junction nucleotides: 1. The CDR3 runs 14 residues. CDR1 and CDR2 from the germline V gene are DFQATT and SNEGSKA (reference sequence). The chain's CDR3 is CSAREGTGDEKLFF. The CDR3 DNA follows: TGCAGTGCTAGAGAAGGGACAGGGGATGAAAAACTGTTTTTT.

This rearrangement joins TRBV6-5 to TRBJ2-3; TRBD2 matches 14 bases. Germline lookup yields CDR1 MNHEY and CDR2 SVGAGI. This CDR3 contains 15 residues. V was clipped by 6 bases and J by 1 base; unmatched bases: 0. As DNA, the CDR3 is TGTGCCAGCAGGGGACTAGCGGGAGGCACAGATACGCAGTATTTT. This sequence encodes CASRGLAGGTDTQYF.

This clonotype was seen only a few times. V and J are TRBV19 and TRBJ2-7; TRBD1 might be the D (6 bases). CDR1 and CDR2 from the germline V gene are LNHDA and SQIVND (reference sequence). V was pared by 0 bases and J by 5 bases, with 14 bases between. There are 15 residues in the CDR3. This CDR3 reads CASSIEQGRSDEQYF. CDR3 DNA sequence: TGTGCCAGTAGTATAGAACAGGGCAGGTCGGACGAGCAGTACTTC. Variable domain in full (rest from reference TRBV19 and TRBJ2-7): DGGITQSPKYLFRKEGQNVTLSCEQNLNHDAMYWYRQDPGQGLRLIYYSQIVNDFQKGDIAEGYSVSREKKESFPLTVTSAQKNPTAFYLCASSIEQGRSDEQYFGPGTRLTVT.

The J gene is TRBJ1-1, the V gene TRBV20-1, with TRBD1 as a possible D gene (5 bases). This CDR3 contains 14 residues. The V end lost 4 bases, the J end lost 1 base, and 13 bases lay between the germline ends. Germline assignment: CDR1 DFQATT and CDR2 SNEGSKA (reference sequence). The CDR3 DNA reads TGCAGTGCTATTGTAGGGACGTCGAACACTGAAGCTTTCTTT. Encoded protein: CSAIVGTSNTEAFF.

This clonotype was observed a handful of times. The chain employs TRBV29-1 and TRBJ2-1; perhaps D is TRBD1 or TRBD2 (5 bases each). This CDR3 spans 15 amino acids. Deletions cut 3 bases from V and 9 bases from J, with 21 bases between. Germline V gene sequence: CDR1 SQVTM, CDR2 ANQGSEA. The CDR3 region is CSVDGTGTLHGEQFF. In nucleotides, the CDR3 is TGCAGCGTTGACGGCACCGGGACGTTACACGGTGAGCAGTTCTTC.

The J gene is TRBJ2-5, the V gene TRBV29-1; tentatively, D is TRBD2 (6 bases). Germline-derived CDR1 and CDR2 are SQVTM and ANQGSEA. This CDR3 is 14 amino acids long. Trimming shortened V by 6 bases and J by 2 bases, and 16 bases separated the two germline ends. CDR3 in DNA: TGCAGCGTACAGCCACGGGAGAGGCAAGAGACCCAGTACTTC. Amino acids: CSVQPRERQETQYF.

This clonotype was detected only a few times. The J gene is TRBJ1-1, the V gene TRBV20-1; perhaps TRBD1 as D (5 bases). The CDR3 has 13 amino acids. The V gene's germline CDR1 is DFQATT and CDR2 SNEGSKA (reference sequence). V was pared by 0 bases and J by 1 base, with 6 bases between. The CDR3 DNA sequence: TGCAGTGCTAGAGATGGGGGGAACACTGAAGCTTTCTTT. Its protein product is CSARDGGNTEAFF.

This clonotype has more than one count but fewer than ten. J is TRBJ2-6 and V is TRBV30; possible D gene TRBD1, 6 bases. The V gene's germline CDR1 is GTSNPN and CDR2 SVGIG (reference sequence). V gave up 1 base and J gave up 0 bases, with 13 bases separating them. The CDR3 runs 17 residues. The CDR3 DNA sequence: TGTGCCTGGAGTGGGACAGTTTTCAGCTCTGGGGCCAACGTCCTGACTTTC. Amino acid sequence: CAWSGTVFSSGANVLTF.

The chain joins TRBV6-4 to TRBJ2-2; no clear D. The length of the CDR3 is 15 residues. Germline V gene sequence: CDR1 MRHNA, CDR2 SNTAGT. V gave up 3 bases and J gave up 2 bases, with 10 bases separating them. The CDR3 coding sequence is TGTGCCAGCAGTGAAAATAGCTATAACACCGGGGAGCTGTTTTTT. Protein: CASSENSYNTGELFF.

The J gene is TRBJ2-3, the V gene TRBV20-1, with TRBD2 identical over 12 bases. Germline V CDR1 and CDR2: DFQATT, SNEGSKA (reference sequence). The CDR3 extends over 15 amino acids. The V segment lost 5 bases and the J segment 3 bases; nucleotides outside the gene matches: 6. CDR3 DNA: TGCAGTGCTGACAACGGACTAGCGGGAACAGATACGCAGTATTTT. It specifies CSADNGLAGTDTQYF.

This clonotype turned up a few times. This chain connects TRBV3-1 to TRBJ2-1; 9 positions match TRBD1. Trimming took 4 bases from V and 6 from J; bases not matched to a gene: 7. Germline V gives CDR1 LGHDT, CDR2 YNNKEL (reference sequence). There are 15 residues in the CDR3. In DNA form, the CDR3 reads TGTGCCAGCAGCCGTCTACAGGGGGCGGCCAATGAGCAGTTCTTC. As protein: CASSRLQGAANEQFF.

This clonotype was recorded at least ten times. This chain joins TRBV7-9 and TRBJ1-1; D is undetermined. In germline, CDR1 is SEHNR, CDR2 FQNEAQ (reference sequence). The CDR3 is 14 residues long. With 5 bases removed from V and 6 bases from J, the gap between germline ends came to 16 bases. CDR3 sequence: CASSQSHWVAEAFF. In DNA, the CDR3 is TGTGCCAGCAGCCAGAGTCACTGGGTCGCTGAAGCTTTCTTT.

This clonotype has just a few counts. The V gene is TRBV3-1, the J gene TRBJ1-5; D not certain. With 3 bases removed from V and 0 bases from J, the gap between germline ends came to 12 bases. This CDR3 contains 16 residues. Germline V gene data show CDR1 as LGHDT and CDR2 as YNNKEL (reference sequence). The CDR3 DNA is TGTGCCAGCAGCCAGAGTCAGTCGTCTAGCAATCAGCCCCAGCATTTT. Its protein is CASSQSQSSSNQPQHF.

The chain joins TRBV7-9 to TRBJ2-3; D unresolved. The V end was cut by 3 bases, the J end by 2 bases, with 9 bases between. The CDR3 is 14 amino acids. Germline CDR1 and CDR2: SEHNR and FQNEAQ (reference sequence). The CDR3 sequence: CASSFRPSTDTQYF. The CDR3 nucleotides read TGTGCCAGCAGCTTTAGACCGTCCACAGATACGCAGTATTTT.

This clonotype was seen a handful of times. The chain combines TRBV20-1 with TRBJ2-7, with 9 bases fitting TRBD2. The CDR3 loop spans 14 amino acids. The J segment lost 4 bases and the V segment lost 2 bases, leaving 6 bases of the junction unmatched. CDR1 is DFQATT and CDR2 is SNEGSKA in the germline V gene (reference sequence). The CDR3 DNA reads TGCAGTGCTAGATCGCCTAGCGGGGATTACGAGCAGTACTTC. Its translation: CSARSPSGDYEQYF.

The rearrangement joins TRBV14 to TRBJ1-3; no definite D call. Germline CDR1 and CDR2: SGHDN and FVKESK. Trimming pared 0 bases from V and 0 bases from J, leaving 6 bases between. The CDR3 spans 15 residues. The CDR3 here is CASSQELYSGNTIYF. The CDR3 region has the DNA TGTGCCAGCAGCCAAGAATTGTACTCTGGAAACACCATATATTTT.

The rearrangement joins TRBV6-6 to TRBJ2-2; D remains unclear. CDR1 and CDR2 (germline): MNHNY, SVGAGI (reference sequence). V lost 0 bases, J lost 7 bases, and 9 bases lay in between. This CDR3 spans 14 amino acids. In DNA form, the CDR3 reads TGTGCCAGCAGTTACTCGATGTCAGTCGGGGAGCTGTTTTTT. It codes for CASSYSMSVGELFF.

This clonotype was recorded many times. One end of the junction does not line up with germline, which may come from a read error. The chain combines TRBV5-1 with TRBJ2-7; TRBD2 aligns across 7 bases. The CDR3 contains 12 residues. Germline-derived CDR1 and CDR2 are SGHRS and YFSETQ. The CDR3 DNA reads as TGCGCCAGCAGCTTGAACAGCGGGGAGGAGAACTTC. Its translation is CASSLNSGEENF.

The chain employs TRBV10-3 and TRBJ2-3; 10 bases are a match to TRBD2. This CDR3 has 16 residues. J lost 4 bases, V lost 2 bases, and 6 bases had no gene match. Germline V gives CDR1 ENHRY, CDR2 SYGVKD. For the CDR3, the DNA is TGTGCCATCAGTGAGACGACTAGCGGGTCGGCAGATACGCAGTATTTT. Its protein is CAISETTSGSADTQYF.

This clonotype has just a few counts. J is TRBJ2-7 and V is TRBV10-3; D gene unclear. This CDR3 spans 12 amino acids. Germline CDR1 reads ENHRY; CDR2 reads SYGVKD. V was cut by 10 bases and J by 1 base, with 11 bases left in between. The CDR3 DNA is TGTGCCACCAAAGATGTTTCCTACGAGCAGTACTTC. Translation gives CATKDVSYEQYF.

This rearrangement joins TRBV30 to TRBJ2-1; TRBD1 aligns across 8 bases. Trimming at V came to 3 bases and at J to 7 bases, leaving 8 bases not matched to a gene. The CDR3 is 14 amino acids. Germline V gives CDR1 GTSNPN, CDR2 SVGIG (reference sequence). CDR3 protein: CAWRRQGAKNEQFF. The CDR3 DNA reads TGTGCCTGGAGAAGGCAGGGGGCGAAAAATGAGCAGTTCTTC.

The chain uses TRBV6-2 or TRBV6-3 and TRBJ2-6; D uncertain. V was clipped by 6 bases and J by 4 bases, with 28 bases between them. The CDR3 has 20 residues. Per the germline V gene, CDR1 is MNHEY and CDR2 is SVGEGT. CDR3 in DNA: TGTGCCAGCAGCAGCCTTGGATCTACCCTTAACACTCTGGGGGCCAACGTCCTGACTTTC. Translating it yields CASSSLGSTLNTLGANVLTF.

The rearrangement uses TRBV3-1 and TRBJ2-3; 11 nucleotides agree with TRBD2. The V gene end was trimmed by 3 bases and the J gene end by 5 bases; junction bases not matched to a gene: 4. Germline assignment: CDR1 LGHDT and CDR2 YNNKEL (reference sequence). CDR3 size: 15 residues. CDR3 DNA sequence: TGTGCCAGCAGCCACCTAGCGGGGGGACAAGATACGCAGTATTTT. It codes for CASSHLAGGQDTQYF.